The 22 T cell receptor beta chains below were found in one sample sequenced in a study of blood T cell repertoires in COVID-19. The repertoire was sequenced with immunoSEQ multiplex PCR; TCRdb's copy has only in-frame clones and lacks some. Of tens of thousands of clones detected, around 90% appear once; the ten largest clones hold around 2%. The specimen sequenced was peripheral blood. These receptors originate from a man aged 45-65 years with active or convalescent COVID-19.

The chain has TRBV3-1 (or the pseudogene TRBV3-2) and TRBJ1-1; tentative D call: TRBD1 (5 bases). The CDR3 is 14 residues long. Between the trimmed V and J ends, which lost 5 bases and 1 base, there was a span of 11 bases. Germline CDR1 reads LGHDT; CDR2 reads YNNKEL (reference sequence). CDR3 protein: CASSSLTANTEAFF. In DNA, the CDR3 is TGTGCCAGCAGCTCTCTGACAGCGAACACTGAAGCTTTCTTT.

The chain combines TRBV3-1 (or the pseudogene TRBV3-2) with TRBJ2-7; a possible D gene is TRBD1 (6 bases). The CDR3 is made up of 17 amino acids. V was trimmed by 2 bases and J by 4 bases, leaving 21 bases between them. Germline assignment: CDR1 LGHDT and CDR2 YNNKEL (reference sequence). The CDR3, as DNA: TGTGCCAGCAGCCAATTGGTCTGCGACAGGCTTTGTTACGAGCAGTACTTC. Translated, it gives CASSQLVCDRLCYEQYF.

The J gene is TRBJ1-2, the V gene TRBV9, with D possibly being TRBD1 (5 bases). Germline V gives CDR1 SGDLS, CDR2 YYNGEE. V was trimmed by 0 bases and J by 0 bases, leaving 9 bases between them. CDR3 length equals 15 residues. In DNA, the CDR3 is TGTGCCAGCAGCGTAGGGGGCAGAGCTAACTATGGCTACACCTTC. This sequence encodes CASSVGGRANYGYTF. Together with reference TRBV9 and TRBJ1-2, the CDR3 gives the full variable domain: DSGVTQTPKHLITATGQRVTLRCSPRSGDLSVYWYQQSLDQGLQFLIQYYNGEERAKGNILERFSAQQFPDLHSELNLSSLELGDSALYFCASSVGGRANYGYTFGSGTRLTVV.

The chain couples TRBV5-5 to TRBJ1-4, with 11 bases matching TRBD1. V gave up 4 bases and J gave up 4 bases; unmatched junction bases: 9. Germline V gene lookup returns CDR1 SGHKS and CDR2 YYEKEE (reference sequence). CDR3 length equals 17 residues. The CDR3 bases are TGTGCCAGCAGCCCTGGACAGGGGGCGCTGGGTAATGAAAAACTGTTTTTT. Translation gives CASSPGQGALGNEKLFF.

The chain joins TRBV9 to TRBJ2-5, with 12 bases aligning to TRBD2. This CDR3 spans 16 amino acids. Trimming at V came to 0 bases and at J to 5 bases, leaving 5 bases not matched to a gene. CDR1 is SGDLS and CDR2 is YYNGEE in the germline V gene. CDR3 DNA: TGTGCCAGCAGCGTAGGCACTAGCGGGAGGTGGGAGACCCAGTACTTC. Residues: CASSVGTSGRWETQYF.

The chain uses TRBV3-1 (or the pseudogene TRBV3-2) and TRBJ1-1; D is unresolved. The CDR3 is 13 residues long. The germline CDR1 and CDR2 sequences are LGHDT and YNNKEL (reference sequence). V was trimmed by 2 bases and J by 3 bases, leaving 7 bases between them. CDR3 protein: CASSQSGHTEAFF. The CDR3 region has the DNA TGTGCCAGCAGCCAAAGTGGGCACACTGAAGCTTTCTTT.

This clone was detected only a few times. V usage is TRBV4-1 and J usage is TRBJ1-6, with 8 bases fitting TRBD1. This CDR3 has 17 amino acids. V lost 1 base and J lost 7; bases outside the gene matches: 9. Germline CDR1 and CDR2: MGHRA and YSYEKL. The DNA for the CDR3 is TGCGCCAGCAGCCAAGCCCCGGGGACAGGCACCAATTCACCCCTCCACTTT. The encoded protein is CASSQAPGTGTNSPLHF.

The DNA for the CDR3 is TGTGCCATCACTTCCCCGGGACTAGTTACGCAGTATTTT. Its translation is CAITSPGLVTQYF. The chain employs TRBV10-3 and TRBJ2-3; 8 bases match TRBD2. Trimming cost V 7 bases and J 8 bases; bases outside gene matches: 8. The CDR3 consists of 13 residues. From germline, CDR1 is ENHRY and CDR2 SYGVKD.

The chain is built from TRBV7-9 and TRBJ1-4; the match to TRBD1 covers 7 bases. The CDR3 length is 14 residues. The junction had 10 bases not matched to a gene; V was cut back by 5 bases and J by 10 bases. The V gene's germline CDR1 is SEHNR and CDR2 FQNEAQ (reference sequence). CDR3 DNA sequence: TGTGCCAGCAGCGAGACAGGGATGAGGTCAAAACTGTTTTTT. As protein: CASSETGMRSKLFF.

The genes are TRBV5-1 and TRBJ2-5, with D possibly being TRBD2 (6 bases). Germline CDR1 is SGHRS and CDR2 is YFSETQ. The CDR3 contains 15 residues. The ends were cut back, 0 bases at V and 2 bases at J, with 11 bases in the middle. In DNA form, the CDR3 reads TGCGCCAGCAGCTTGGAAGGAGGGATTCAAGAGACCCAGTACTTC. Translated: CASSLEGGIQETQYF.

The chain joins TRBV27 to TRBJ2-1; 10 bases line up with TRBD2. With V trimmed by 2 bases and J by 7 bases, 5 bases remained unmatched. This CDR3 region has 15 residues. Looked up from germline, CDR1 is MNHEY and CDR2 is SMNVEV (reference sequence). The chain's CDR3 is CASSLGAGGWNEQFF. CDR3 nucleotides: TGTGCCAGCAGTTTAGGAGCGGGAGGGTGGAATGAGCAGTTCTTC.

The chain couples TRBV7-7 to TRBJ2-1, with a weak D call TRBD2 (6 bases). V lost 4 bases, J lost 4 bases, and 14 bases lay in between. The V gene's germline CDR1 is SSHAT and CDR2 FNYEAQ (reference sequence). The CDR3 has 15 amino acids. CDR3 loop: CASSSTLAGYNEQFF. The CDR3 DNA is TGTGCCAGCAGCTCGACTCTTGCGGGATACAATGAGCAGTTCTTC.

The CDR3 DNA reads as TGTGCCAGCAGCACGAACACCGGGGAGCTGTTTTTT. This sequence encodes CASSTNTGELFF. V usage is TRBV6-4 and J usage is TRBJ2-2; D gene uncertain. Between the trimmed V and J ends, which lost 6 bases and 0 bases, there was a span of 2 bases. In germline, CDR1 is MRHNA, CDR2 SNTAGT. The CDR3 sequence is 12 residues long.

The V and J genes are TRBV5-1 and TRBJ2-5; 11 bases are a match to TRBD2. Germline V gene sequence: CDR1 SGHRS, CDR2 YFSETQ. The CDR3 is 17 amino acids. V shed 1 base, J shed 4 bases, and the junction held 9 bases outside the gene matches. CDR3 sequence: CASSLRLGLAGGETQYF. CDR3 DNA: TGCGCCAGCAGCTTGAGGCTGGGTCTAGCGGGAGGAGAGACCCAGTACTTC.

The count of this clone is one. This chain connects TRBV2 to TRBJ2-2, with D hard to call. V shed 6 bases and J shed 4 bases, with 9 bases lying between them. CDR3 length equals 13 residues. The germline V gene encodes CDR1 SNHLY and CDR2 FYNNEI. CDR3: CASRTGSTGELFF. The CDR3 nucleotides are TGTGCCAGCAGGACTGGGTCCACCGGGGAGCTGTTTTTT.

V and J are TRBV5-1 and TRBJ1-4; TRBD1 is a possible D gene (5 bases). The V gene lost 3 bases and the J gene lost 1 base, with 10 bases spanning the gap. The V gene's germline CDR1 is SGHRS and CDR2 YFSETQ. CDR3 length: 15 amino acids. The DNA of the CDR3 is TGCGCCAGCAGCTGGGAGGGGTTAACTAATGAAAAACTGTTTTTT. Translating gives CASSWEGLTNEKLFF.

In this sample, this clone turned up once. This sequence joins TRBV5-6 and TRBJ2-2; 9 bases agree with TRBD2. V lost 0 bases, J lost 4 bases, and 10 bases stayed unmatched. CDR1 SGHDT and CDR2 YYEEEE come from the germline V gene. The CDR3 contains 18 residues. The CDR3 DNA reads as TGTGCCAGCAGCTTGGCCCTAGCGGGACCCCGGGGCACCGGGGAGCTGTTTTTT. It translates to CASSLALAGPRGTGELFF.

The rearrangement uses TRBV9 and TRBJ1-2; D not resolved. This CDR3 comprises 12 residues. Trimming cost V 4 bases and J 4 bases, with 8 bases left between them. Germline lookup yields CDR1 SGDLS and CDR2 YYNGEE. CDR3: CASSSRGYGYTF. CDR3 coding DNA: TGTGCCAGCAGCAGTAGAGGCTATGGCTACACCTTC.

The J gene is TRBJ2-5, the V gene TRBV13; unclear D gene. The germline CDR1 and CDR2 sequences are PRHDT and FYEKMQ (reference sequence). V gave up 5 bases and J gave up 4 bases, with 11 bases separating them. This CDR3 contains 13 residues. DNA for the CDR3: TGTGCCAGCAGCCCCTTAGGCGGAGAGACCCAGTACTTC. It is translated as CASSPLGGETQYF.

The chain employs TRBV28 and TRBJ2-3; the D gene is possibly TRBD2 (5 bases). This CDR3 region has 16 residues. V lost 2 bases to trimming and J lost 1 base, with 13 bases between them. CDR1 is MDHEN, CDR2 SYDVKM, per germline. CDR3 bases: TGTGCCAGCAGTTTACCGGGGTGGCCGGGCACAGATACGCAGTATTTT. It yields the protein CASSLPGWPGTDTQYF. Full variable domain (missing parts from reference TRBV28 and TRBJ2-3): DVKVTQSSRYLVKRTGEKVFLECVQDMDHENMFWYRQDPGLGLRLIYFSYDVKMKEKGDIPEGYSVSREKKERFSLILESASTNQTSMYLCASSLPGWPGTDTQYFGPGTRLTVL.

The rearrangement joins TRBV5-1 to TRBJ2-2, with D hard to call. Trimming removed 4 bases from V and 4 bases from J, with 14 bases in between. The CDR3 extends over 15 amino acids. Germline values: CDR1 SGHRS, CDR2 YFSETQ. The CDR3 DNA follows: TGCGCCAGCAGCGTGGTTAGTTCGGGCACCGGGGAGCTGTTTTTT. Its translation: CASSVVSSGTGELFF. The complete variable domain, with remaining parts taken from reference TRBV5-1 and TRBJ2-2, reads KAGVTQTPRYLIKTRGQQVTLSCSPISGHRSVSWYQQTPGQGLQFLFEYFSETQRNKGNFPGRFSGRQFSNSRSEMNVSTLELGDSALYLCASSVVSSGTGELFFGEGSRLTVL.

The chain combines TRBV30 with TRBJ1-1; the D is unclear. The ends were cut back, 2 bases at V and 8 bases at J, with 18 bases in the middle. CDR1 is GTSNPN, CDR2 SVGIG, per germline (reference sequence). There are 14 residues in the CDR3. This chain's CDR3 is CAWSSGVAGLEAFF. The CDR3 region has the DNA TGTGCCTGGAGTTCCGGGGTGGCGGGTTTGGAAGCTTTCTTT.